This T cell receptor beta chain is drawn from a study of cytomegalovirus exposure and HLA in healthy donors. This CDR3 has 15 amino acids. J was trimmed by 3 bases and V by 6 bases; bases with no gene match: 4. CDR1 is MNHEY and CDR2 is SVGAGI in the germline V gene. With 60 Vbeta and 13 Jbeta primers, the PCR was carried out. Profiling relied on immunoSEQ multiplex PCR, and the TCRdb table lists in-frame clones only, not all of them. The table records over 40,000 clones, roughly 80% of them present only once. The sample comprised PBMCs. The clonotype was recovered from a woman between 35 and 50 years old in good health and CMV-seropositive. The chain is built from TRBV6-5 and TRBJ1-5; 11 bases align to TRBD1. In DNA form, the CDR3 reads TGTGCCAGCAGCCCCGGACAGGGGGCCAATCAGCCCCAGCATTTT. This codes for CASSPGQGANQPQHF.